Presented here are 19 T cell receptor beta chains from one specimen sequenced in a study of identical twins. Each CDR3 protein gets one entry after TCRdb re-called the 5' RACE reads with MiXCR. The sample lists a few hundred thousand distinct CDR3 sequences, approximately 13% seen once, with roughly 7% in the top ten. The data were also submitted as part of a second study, on yellow fever vaccine responses in identical twins.

Specimen: CD8+ T cells sorted from blood. The receptors derive from a woman between 18 and 30 years old in good health.

This chain joins TRBV28 and TRBJ1-4; the match to TRBD1 covers 8 bases. The CDR3 runs 13 residues. V lost 6 bases, J lost 8 bases, and 5 bases stayed unmatched. Germline assignment: CDR1 MDHEN and CDR2 SYDVKM. The CDR3 loop reads CASSQGAGEKLFF. The CDR3 region has the DNA TGTGCCAGCAGCCAGGGGGCCGGGGAAAAACTGTTTTTT. Complete variable domain (other parts from reference TRBV28 and TRBJ1-4): DVKVTQSSRYLVKRTGEKVFLECVQDMDHENMFWYRQDPGLGLRLIYFSYDVKMKEKGDIPEGYSVSREKKERFSLILESASTNQTSMYLCASSQGAGEKLFFGSGTQLSVL.

This sequence joins TRBV4-1 and TRBJ2-1, with a weak D call TRBD2 (5 bases). Germline V lookup: CDR1 MGHRA, CDR2 YSYEKL. There are 15 residues in the CDR3. Trimming shortened V by 1 base and J by 7 bases, and 14 bases separated the two germline ends. This CDR3 is CASSQGQHGENEQFF. The CDR3 region has the DNA TGCGCCAGCAGCCAAGGTCAGCACGGGGAGAATGAGCAGTTCTTC.

The chain has TRBV19 and TRBJ2-1, with 8 bases aligning to TRBD2. The germline CDR1 and CDR2 sequences are LNHDA and SQIVND (reference sequence). The CDR3 consists of 15 residues. Trimming took 6 bases from V and 4 from J; bases not matched to a gene: 8. CDR3 in amino acids: CASRSGLAGYNEQFF. As DNA, the CDR3 is TGTGCCAGTAGGTCCGGGCTAGCGGGTTACAATGAGCAGTTCTTC.

The count of this clonotype is one. This chain connects TRBV7-9 to TRBJ2-5; the D is unclear. The V end was cut by 1 base, the J end by 5 bases, with 17 bases between. CDR3 size: 16 residues. Germline CDR1 is SEHNR and CDR2 is FQNEAQ (reference sequence). As DNA, the CDR3 is TGTGCCAGCAGCTTAGGGGCGGCTCCAAGCATGGAGACCCAGTACTTC. It translates to CASSLGAAPSMETQYF.

The chain is built from TRBV7-8 and TRBJ1-4; D unresolved. This CDR3 is 13 amino acids long. Germline CDR1 SGHVS, CDR2 FQNEAQ. Between the trimmed V and J ends, which lost 5 bases and 9 bases, there was a span of 13 bases. The CDR3 here is CASSRPQEKKLFF. As DNA, the CDR3 is TGTGCCAGCAGCAGACCGCAGGAGAAAAAACTGTTTTTT.

In this sample, this clonotype turned up a few times. V usage is TRBV4-1 and J usage is TRBJ2-3; D is unresolved. This CDR3 spans 15 amino acids. Trimming left V 1 base short and J 0 bases short, with 8 bases between. CDR1 MGHRA and CDR2 YSYEKL come from the germline V gene. CDR3 loop: CASSQGWVSTDTQYF. For the CDR3, the DNA is TGCGCCAGCAGCCAAGGATGGGTGAGCACAGATACGCAGTATTTT.

This clonotype was picked up a small number of times. The chain has TRBV20-1 and TRBJ2-5, with D perhaps given as TRBD1 or TRBD2 (6 bases each). The CDR3 is 16 residues long. With 0 bases removed from V and 1 base from J, the gap between germline ends came to 15 bases. Germline V gene sequence: CDR1 DFQATT, CDR2 SNEGSKA (reference sequence). CDR3 protein: CSARDVAGGSQETQYF. Written as DNA, the CDR3 is TGCAGTGCTAGAGATGTGGCCGGGGGCTCCCAAGAGACCCAGTACTTC.

V and J are TRBV12-3 or TRBV12-4 and TRBJ1-1; tentative D call: TRBD1 (5 bases). The CDR3 is made up of 14 amino acids. Trimming cost V 4 bases and J 0 bases, with 9 bases left between them. The CDR3 sequence: CASSYQTVNTEAFF. CDR3 in DNA: TGTGCCAGCAGTTACCAGACAGTGAACACTGAAGCTTTCTTT.

This clonotype was seen a handful of times. The chain recombines TRBV20-1 with TRBJ1-2; D is unclear. CDR3 length: 13 amino acids. Trimming took 1 base from V and 4 from J, leaving 10 bases between them. Germline CDR1 DFQATT, CDR2 SNEGSKA (reference sequence). CDR3 nucleotides: TGCAGTGCTAGAGGTGAAGGGCCCTATGGCTACACCTTC. This sequence encodes CSARGEGPYGYTF.

CDR3 sequence reads: CASSELVGLAGAPFNTGELFF. The CDR3 nucleotides read TGTGCCAGCAGTGAATTGGTGGGTCTGGCAGGGGCGCCCTTTAACACCGGGGAGCTGTTTTTT. V usage is TRBV2 and J usage is TRBJ2-2; tentative D call: TRBD1 (6 bases). The CDR3 has 21 amino acids. With 2 bases removed from V and 2 bases from J, the gap between germline ends came to 27 bases. The germline V gene encodes CDR1 SNHLY and CDR2 FYNNEI.

This chain links TRBV7-8 with TRBJ1-1; D may be TRBD1 (5 bases). Germline-derived CDR1 and CDR2 are SGHVS and FQNEAQ. The CDR3 consists of 14 residues. Trimming pared 5 bases from V and 3 bases from J, leaving 13 bases between. The CDR3 nucleotides read TGTGCCAGCAGCGCGGTCGGGGGTGACACTGAAGCTTTCTTT. Amino acids: CASSAVGGDTEAFF.

The V and J genes are TRBV11-2 and TRBJ2-5; D is perhaps TRBD2 (6 bases). V dropped 5 bases and J dropped 2 bases, with 15 bases sitting between them. From germline, CDR1 is SGHAT and CDR2 FQNNGV. This CDR3 contains 15 residues. CDR3 residues: CASSPGRELQETQYF. The DNA of the CDR3 is TGTGCCAGCAGCCCCGGACGGGAGTTACAAGAGACCCAGTACTTC.

This clonotype was seen more than once but under ten times. The V call is TRBV6-1, the J call TRBJ1-4, with D tentatively TRBD1 (5 bases). Trimming took off 7 bases at V and 7 bases at J, with 16 bases between the two ends. Germline assignment: CDR1 MNHNS and CDR2 SASEGT. This CDR3 spans 14 amino acids. CDR3 residues: CASTDLGEGEKLFF. For the CDR3, the DNA is TGTGCCAGCACCGATTTGGGGGAAGGTGAAAAACTGTTTTTT.

The chain is built from TRBV7-6 and TRBJ2-7; D is unclear. V dropped 5 bases and J dropped 3 bases, with 17 bases sitting between them. The CDR3 consists of 15 residues. Germline CDR1 reads SGHVS; CDR2 reads FNYEAQ. CDR3 sequence: CASSPRRNSHYEQYF. The CDR3 DNA is TGTGCCAGCAGCCCCCGCCGGAACTCCCACTACGAGCAGTACTTC.

This clonotype was counted a few times. The gene calls are TRBV11-3 and TRBJ2-2; no definite D call. Germline V lookup: CDR1 SGHNT, CDR2 YENEEA. This CDR3 is 17 amino acids long. The V end lost 5 bases, the J end lost 0 bases, and 16 bases lay between the germline ends. In nucleotides, the CDR3 is TGTGCCAGCAGCCCGTACGATGGCGGTACGAACACCGGGGAGCTGTTTTTT. Translating gives CASSPYDGGTNTGELFF. The full variable domain, its missing parts supplied by reference TRBV11-3 and TRBJ2-2, is EAGVVQSPRYKIIEKKQPVAFWCNPISGHNTLYWYLQNLGQGPELLIRYENEEAVDDSQLPKDRFSAERLKGVDSTLKIQPAELGDSAVYLCASSPYDGGTNTGELFFGEGSRLTVL.

The chain carries TRBV2 and TRBJ2-5; the D is unclear. Germline CDR1 SNHLY, CDR2 FYNNEI. The germline V and J ends were trimmed by 10 bases and 5 bases, with 17 bases remaining between them. The length of the CDR3 is 13 residues. The CDR3 sequence is CATTWSFHETQYF. The CDR3 DNA sequence: TGTGCCACCACGTGGAGTTTCCATGAGACCCAGTACTTC.

This rearrangement joins TRBV6-5 to TRBJ1-5; D may be TRBD1 (6 bases). Trimming pared 2 bases from V and 7 bases from J, leaving 15 bases between. The CDR3 covers 15 residues. Germline lookup yields CDR1 MNHEY and CDR2 SVGAGI. The CDR3 sequence: CASSYTTGFGQPQHF. For the CDR3, the DNA is TGTGCCAGCAGTTACACCACAGGGTTTGGACAGCCCCAGCATTTT.

The rearrangement uses TRBV9 and TRBJ2-7; weak D call: TRBD2 (7 bases). Germline V gene sequence: CDR1 SGDLS, CDR2 YYNGEE. Trimming removed 3 bases at V and 4 bases at J, with 14 bases between. The CDR3 is 14 amino acids. As DNA, the CDR3 is TGTGCCAGCAGCGAGGGGGGGAGCGGATACGAGCAGTACTTC. This gives the protein CASSEGGSGYEQYF.

The CDR3 spells CASSAEGGQQETQYF. The CDR3 DNA follows: TGCGCCAGCAGCGCGGAGGGGGGCCAACAAGAGACCCAGTACTTC. V usage is TRBV5-1 and J usage is TRBJ2-5, with D tentatively TRBD1 or TRBD2 (6 bases each). V was clipped by 4 bases and J by 2 bases, with 15 bases between them. The germline CDR1 and CDR2 sequences are SGHRS and YFSETQ. The CDR3 has 15 residues.